Below are 8 T cell receptor beta chains sequenced from a single sample in a study of cytomegalovirus exposure and HLA in healthy donors. PCR amplification relied on 60 Vbeta primers (plus 13 Jbeta primers). TCRdb's copy holds only in-frame clones and misses some; the assay was immunoSEQ multiplex PCR. Of about 120,000 clones listed, approximately 80% are singletons. Sample: PBMCs. The receptors shown here come from a man aged 18-30 years in good health and CMV-seropositive.

This clone was recorded only once. The chain carries TRBV6-1 and TRBJ1-5; perhaps TRBD1 as D (5 bases). CDR1 and CDR2 (germline): MNHNS, SASEGT. This CDR3 region has 14 residues. The V and J ends lost 1 base and 6 bases respectively, with 10 bases between them. The CDR3 sequence is CASSEEQALQPQHF. The CDR3 DNA reads as TGTGCCAGCAGTGAAGAACAGGCCCTTCAGCCCCAGCATTTT.

The chain employs TRBV2 and TRBJ1-2; 11 nucleotides agree with TRBD1. V was pared by 4 bases and J by 7 bases, with 8 bases of the junction left unmatched. This CDR3 has 15 amino acids. CDR1 is SNHLY, CDR2 FYNNEI, per germline. The CDR3 DNA reads TGTGCCAGCAGTGGCTGGGACAGGGGGTCGGGTGGCTACACCTTC. It encodes CASSGWDRGSGGYTF.

The count of this clone is one. This chain connects TRBV7-9 to TRBJ2-5; TRBD2 is a possible D gene (6 bases). Between the trimmed V and J ends, which lost 3 bases and 2 bases, there was a span of 10 bases. Germline V lookup: CDR1 SEHNR, CDR2 FQNEAQ (reference sequence). The CDR3 length is 14 residues. The CDR3 sequence is CASSFWTTQETQYF. The CDR3 nucleotides are TGTGCCAGCAGCTTTTGGACTACGCAAGAGACCCAGTACTTC.

The chain uses TRBV7-9 and TRBJ2-4; weak D call: TRBD1 (5 bases). Trimming removed 1 base at V and 7 bases at J, with 5 bases between. The CDR3 is made up of 12 amino acids. The germline V gene has CDR1 SEHNR and CDR2 FQNEAQ (reference sequence). CDR3 residues: CASSLDRNIQYF. In DNA, the CDR3 is TGTGCCAGCAGCTTAGACAGGAACATTCAGTACTTC.

The table lists this clone with a count of one. The chain combines TRBV7-8 with TRBJ1-3, with D hard to call. CDR3 length equals 17 residues. Germline V gene sequence: CDR1 SGHVS, CDR2 FQNEAQ. V was clipped by 5 bases and J by 0 bases, with 17 bases between them. The CDR3 loop is CASSLQVRGSSGNTIYF. The CDR3 bases are TGTGCCAGCAGCCTCCAGGTTCGGGGTAGCTCTGGAAACACCATATATTTT.

The rearrangement uses TRBV4-1 and TRBJ1-1, with 7 bases identical to TRBD1. This CDR3 has 15 residues. The V gene end was trimmed by 6 bases and the J gene end by 3 bases; junction bases not matched to a gene: 10. From germline, CDR1 is MGHRA and CDR2 YSYEKL. The CDR3 nucleotides read TGCGCCAGCAGGCCTCTCAGGGGGAAGGACACTGAAGCTTTCTTT. Translated: CASRPLRGKDTEAFF.

V gene TRBV5-8 combines with J gene TRBJ1-1, with TRBD1 matching over 7 bases. The J segment lost 0 bases and the V segment lost 3 bases, leaving 5 bases of the junction unmatched. This CDR3 is 15 amino acids long. In germline, CDR1 is SGHTS, CDR2 YDEGEE. CDR3 region: CASSWGQSLNTEAFF. In nucleotides, the CDR3 is TGTGCCAGCAGCTGGGGACAGTCCCTGAACACTGAAGCTTTCTTT.

This clone was detected only a few times. The CDR3 region has the DNA TGCGCCAGCAGCTCGGGACAGGGCGCTTTCTTT. It encodes CASSSGQGAFF. The rearrangement uses TRBV4-1 and TRBJ1-1, with 9 bases that match TRBD1. This CDR3 comprises 11 residues. CDR1 is MGHRA, CDR2 YSYEKL, per germline. The V gene end was trimmed by 5 bases and the J gene end by 11 bases; junction bases not matched to a gene: 3.